This T cell receptor (beta chain) stems from a study of blood T cell repertoires in COVID-19. Per the original data handling: Amplification from reference gene primers served as the basis for estimated nucleated cell counts. TCRdb's table, derived via immunoSEQ multiplex PCR, lists solely in-frame clones and lacks some. From that table come the V and J calls and clone size; the DNA was used to work out D and trimming. Seen here are 150,000 to 200,000 clones, about 88% observed once, and the top ten hold less than 0.85%. Recruitment covered over 20 US areas and drew participants whose ages spanned roughly 18 to 100 years. What the recovered Cohort 3 donors had was two negative PCRs, clearance, or symptom resolution. The CDR3 contains 17 residues. Looked up from germline, CDR1 is MNHEY and CDR2 is SMNVEV (reference sequence). Trimming removed 1 base from V and 1 base from J, with 14 bases in between.

The V gene is TRBV27, the J gene TRBJ1-3; possible D gene TRBD1, 6 bases. The source is a woman aged 18-29 years who had recovered from COVID-19. Sequenced sample: PBMCs or T cells enriched from blood (not recorded which). CDR3 region: CASSLFPPGESGNTIYF. The CDR3 DNA reads as TGTGCCAGCAGTTTATTTCCCCCAGGGGAGTCTGGAAACACCATATATTTT.